The 14 T cell receptor beta chains listed next were all sequenced from one sample in a study of blood T cell repertoires in COVID-19. Sequencing used immunoSEQ multiplex PCR; TCRdb keeps in-frame clones, though not all of them. The table shows 75,000 to 100,000 clones, with 87% occurring only once. The specimen was peripheral blood. The source of these receptors is a man aged 60 to 75 with acute or convalescent COVID-19.

The chain combines TRBV9 with TRBJ1-2; 7 bases are shared with TRBD1. The CDR3 length is 13 residues. V lost 2 bases and J lost 3; bases outside the gene matches: 1. The V gene's germline CDR1 is SGDLS and CDR2 YYNGEE. The CDR3 spells CASSVGQDYGYTF. The DNA for the CDR3 is TGTGCCAGCAGCGTCGGACAGGACTATGGCTACACCTTC.

The chain recombines TRBV6-6 with TRBJ1-1, with D unresolved. The V end was cut by 6 bases, the J end by 6 bases, with 8 bases between. The V gene's germline CDR1 is MNHNY and CDR2 SVGAGI (reference sequence). This CDR3 has 11 amino acids. This chain's CDR3 is CASSRRSEAFF. The CDR3 DNA is TGTGCCAGCAGCAGAAGATCTGAAGCTTTCTTT.

This clone was picked up one time. This chain links TRBV20-1 with TRBJ1-2; D gene ambiguous. Germline V gives CDR1 DFQATT, CDR2 SNEGSKA (reference sequence). Between the trimmed V and J ends, which lost 5 bases and 4 bases, there was a span of 8 bases. This CDR3 contains 11 residues. Written as DNA, the CDR3 is TGCAGTGCTCGCTACAGCTATGGCTACACCTTC. Encoded protein: CSARYSYGYTF.

A single count supports this clone. This chain links TRBV18 with TRBJ2-7; TRBD1 is a possible D gene (5 bases). Trimming took off 3 bases at V and 3 bases at J, with 6 bases between the two ends. Germline loops: CDR1 KGHSH, CDR2 LQKENI. This CDR3 spans 12 amino acids. CDR3: CASSPDSYEQYF. The CDR3 DNA follows: TGTGCCAGCTCACCTGACAGCTACGAGCAGTACTTC.

The chain joins TRBV4-3 to TRBJ2-7, with 9 bases identical to TRBD1. The CDR3 contains 18 residues. The ends lost 0 bases at V and 1 base at J; junction bases unmatched: 10. From germline, CDR1 is LGHNA and CDR2 YSLEER. CDR3 protein: CASSQDPRGQGTSYEQYF. The CDR3 nucleotides read TGCGCCAGCAGCCAAGATCCTAGAGGACAGGGGACTTCCTACGAGCAGTACTTC.

This chain uses TRBV10-2 with TRBJ1-1; 8 bases agree with TRBD1. The CDR3 covers 14 residues. Per germline, CDR1 WSHSY and CDR2 SAAADI. V gave up 6 bases and J gave up 1 base; unmatched junction bases: 4. Written as DNA, the CDR3 is TGCGCCAGCAGCGACAGGGGCGGGAACACTGAAGCTTTCTTT. Translation: CASSDRGGNTEAFF.

The chain is built from TRBV14 and TRBJ1-1, with D possibly matching TRBD1 (5 bases). CDR1 SGHDN and CDR2 FVKESK come from the germline V gene. Trimming took 1 base from V and 0 from J, leaving 15 bases between them. The CDR3 loop spans 17 amino acids. The CDR3 DNA follows: TGTGCCAGCAGCCAAGGGTTCGACAGAGATATGAACACTGAAGCTTTCTTT. Encoded protein: CASSQGFDRDMNTEAFF.

The chain is built from TRBV6-2 or TRBV6-3 and TRBJ1-5; 7 bases fit TRBD1. CDR1 is MNHEY and CDR2 is SVGEGT in the germline V gene. The CDR3 has 14 residues. J was trimmed by 4 bases and V by 5 bases; bases with no gene match: 5. The CDR3 DNA follows: TGTGCCAGCAGTGCCGCAGGGGGGAATCAGCCCCAGCATTTT. Translated: CASSAAGGNQPQHF.

The sample holds one count of this clone. This chain links TRBV6-2 or TRBV6-3 with TRBJ1-1; D is ambiguous. The CDR3 length is 13 residues. Germline V gene lookup returns CDR1 MNHEY and CDR2 SVGEGT. V lost 4 bases to trimming and J lost 5 bases, with 11 bases between them. CDR3 sequence: CASSFLMETEAFF. The CDR3 DNA sequence: TGTGCCAGCAGTTTTCTGATGGAGACTGAAGCTTTCTTT.

J is TRBJ2-7 and V is TRBV6-5; D possibly corresponds to TRBD2 (5 bases). V was clipped by 7 bases and J by 4 bases, with 14 bases between them. This CDR3 is 13 amino acids long. Germline CDR1 is MNHEY and CDR2 is SVGAGI. The CDR3 region has the DNA TGTGCCAGCACGACATCGGGGAGATACGAGCAGTACTTC. Its protein is CASTTSGRYEQYF.

The chain combines TRBV5-1 with TRBJ1-2, with D unclear. This CDR3 has 13 amino acids. The germline CDR1 and CDR2 sequences are SGHRS and YFSETQ. V lost 0 bases and J lost 8, with 11 bases in between. The DNA of the CDR3 is TGCGCCAGCAGCTTGGACAGAACCGAAGGCTACACCTTC. The encoded protein is CASSLDRTEGYTF.

The rearrangement uses TRBV28 and TRBJ1-2; 9 nucleotides align to TRBD1. This CDR3 region has 15 residues. V was clipped by 4 bases and J by 8 bases; unmatched bases: 11. The germline CDR1 and CDR2 sequences are MDHEN and SYDVKM. DNA for the CDR3: TGTGCCAGCAGTTCGGGACAGGGTTTAGCGTGGGGCTACACCTTC. Amino acid sequence: CASSSGQGLAWGYTF.

The chain joins TRBV18 to TRBJ1-3; D gene ambiguous. V was clipped by 3 bases and J by 0 bases, with 9 bases between them. From germline, CDR1 is KGHSH and CDR2 LQKENI. The CDR3 totals 15 residues. CDR3 sequence: CASSPSEGSGNTIYF. The CDR3 DNA follows: TGTGCCAGCTCACCGTCCGAGGGCTCTGGAAACACCATATATTTT.

The V and J genes are TRBV6-5 and TRBJ1-5; D call uncertain. This CDR3 comprises 13 residues. Trimming cost V 7 bases and J 2 bases, with 9 bases left between them. The germline CDR1 and CDR2 sequences are MNHEY and SVGAGI. The DNA of the CDR3 is TGTGCCAGCATGAGGGAAGGCAATCAGCCCCAGCATTTT. Protein product: CASMREGNQPQHF.